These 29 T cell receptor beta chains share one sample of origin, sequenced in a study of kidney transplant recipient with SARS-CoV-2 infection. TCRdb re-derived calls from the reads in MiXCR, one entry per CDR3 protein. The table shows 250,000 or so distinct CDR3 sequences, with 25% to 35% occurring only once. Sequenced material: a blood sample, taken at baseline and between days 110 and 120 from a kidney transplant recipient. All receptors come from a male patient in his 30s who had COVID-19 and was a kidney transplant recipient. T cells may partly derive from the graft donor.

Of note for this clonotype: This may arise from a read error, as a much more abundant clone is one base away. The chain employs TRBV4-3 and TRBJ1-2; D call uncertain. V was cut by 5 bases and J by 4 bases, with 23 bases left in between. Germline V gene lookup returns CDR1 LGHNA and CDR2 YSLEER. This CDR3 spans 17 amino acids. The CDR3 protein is CASSWRGERRKTYGYTF. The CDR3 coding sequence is TGCGCCAGCAGCTGGAGAGGAGAACGTCGAAAGACCTATGGCTACACCTTC.

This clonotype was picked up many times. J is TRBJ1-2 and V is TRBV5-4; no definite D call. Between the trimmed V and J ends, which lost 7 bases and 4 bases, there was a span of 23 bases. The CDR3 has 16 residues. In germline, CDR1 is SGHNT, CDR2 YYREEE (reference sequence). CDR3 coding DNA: TGTGCCAGCGGACCGGCCGTACCAGGAAAGACCTATGGCTACACCTTC. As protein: CASGPAVPGKTYGYTF.

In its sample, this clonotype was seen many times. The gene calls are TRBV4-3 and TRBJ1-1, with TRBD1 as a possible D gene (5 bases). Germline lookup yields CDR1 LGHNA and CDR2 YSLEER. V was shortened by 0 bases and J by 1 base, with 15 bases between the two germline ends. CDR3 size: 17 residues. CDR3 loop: CASSQEWSPDKNTEAFF. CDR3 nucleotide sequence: TGCGCCAGCAGCCAAGAGTGGTCCCCGGACAAGAACACTGAAGCTTTCTTT.

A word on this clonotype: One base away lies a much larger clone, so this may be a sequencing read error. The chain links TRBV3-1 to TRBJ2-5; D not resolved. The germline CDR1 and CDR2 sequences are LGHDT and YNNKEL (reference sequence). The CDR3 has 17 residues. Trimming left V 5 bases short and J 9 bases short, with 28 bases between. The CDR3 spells CASSSLTPISFSEAQYF. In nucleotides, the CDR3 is TGTGCCAGCAGCTCCCTGACTCCCATTTCTTTCTCTGAGGCCCAGTACTTC.

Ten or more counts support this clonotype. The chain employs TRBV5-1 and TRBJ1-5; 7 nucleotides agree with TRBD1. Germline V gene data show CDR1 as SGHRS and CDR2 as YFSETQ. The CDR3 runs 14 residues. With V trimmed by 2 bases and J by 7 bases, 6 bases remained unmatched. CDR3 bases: TGCGCCAGCAGCTTCCAGGGGGACGGGCAGCCCCAGCATTTT. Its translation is CASSFQGDGQPQHF.

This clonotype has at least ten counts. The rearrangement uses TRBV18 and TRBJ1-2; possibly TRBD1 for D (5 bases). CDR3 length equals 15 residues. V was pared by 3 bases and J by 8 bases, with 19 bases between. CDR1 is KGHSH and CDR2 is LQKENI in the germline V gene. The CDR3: CASSPPGGDLRGYTF. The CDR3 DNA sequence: TGTGCCAGCTCACCTCCGGGAGGGGACTTGCGAGGCTACACCTTC.

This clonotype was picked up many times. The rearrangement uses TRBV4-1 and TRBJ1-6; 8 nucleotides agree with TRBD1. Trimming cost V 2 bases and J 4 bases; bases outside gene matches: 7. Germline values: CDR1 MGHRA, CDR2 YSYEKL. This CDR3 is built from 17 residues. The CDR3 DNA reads TGCGCCAGCAGCCAACTCGGACAGGGTGCTTATAATTCACCCCTCCACTTT. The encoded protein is CASSQLGQGAYNSPLHF.

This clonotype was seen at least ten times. CDR3 nucleotide sequence: TGTGCCAGCAGCTTCGGGGGACTTAACGAGCAGTACTTC. Encoded protein: CASSFGGLNEQYF. The chain employs TRBV7-9 and TRBJ2-7; D perhaps matches TRBD2 (6 bases). The CDR3 totals 13 residues. From germline, CDR1 is SEHNR and CDR2 FQNEAQ (reference sequence). V lost 3 bases, J lost 5 bases, and 11 bases lay in between.

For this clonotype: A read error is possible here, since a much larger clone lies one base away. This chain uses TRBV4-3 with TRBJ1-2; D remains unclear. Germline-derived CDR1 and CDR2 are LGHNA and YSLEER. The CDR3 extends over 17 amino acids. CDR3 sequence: CAGSKRAGRRKTYGYTF. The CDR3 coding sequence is TGCGCCGGCAGCAAAAGAGCAGGACGTCGAAAGACCTATGGCTACACCTTC.

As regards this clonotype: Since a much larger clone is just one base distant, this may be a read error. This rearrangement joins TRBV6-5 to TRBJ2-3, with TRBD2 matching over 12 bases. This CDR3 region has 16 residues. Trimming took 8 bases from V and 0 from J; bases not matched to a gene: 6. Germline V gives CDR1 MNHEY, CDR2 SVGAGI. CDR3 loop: CASGIGTSGSTDTQYF. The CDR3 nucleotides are TGTGCCAGCGGGATAGGGACTAGCGGGAGCACAGATACGCAGTATTTT.

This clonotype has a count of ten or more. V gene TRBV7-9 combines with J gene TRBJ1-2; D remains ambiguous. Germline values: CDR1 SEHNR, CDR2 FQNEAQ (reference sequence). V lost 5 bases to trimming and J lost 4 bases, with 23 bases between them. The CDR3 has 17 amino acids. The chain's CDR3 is CASSRCKYHGKTYGYTF. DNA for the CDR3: TGTGCCAGCAGCCGATGCAAATACCATGGAAAGACCTATGGCTACACCTTC.

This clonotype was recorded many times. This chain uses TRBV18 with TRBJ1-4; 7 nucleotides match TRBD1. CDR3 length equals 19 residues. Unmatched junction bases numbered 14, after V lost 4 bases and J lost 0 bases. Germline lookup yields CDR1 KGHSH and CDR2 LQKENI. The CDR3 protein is CASSHLGTAFRATNEKLFF. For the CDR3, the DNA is TGTGCCAGCTCACACCTTGGGACAGCATTTCGGGCAACTAATGAAAAACTGTTTTTT.

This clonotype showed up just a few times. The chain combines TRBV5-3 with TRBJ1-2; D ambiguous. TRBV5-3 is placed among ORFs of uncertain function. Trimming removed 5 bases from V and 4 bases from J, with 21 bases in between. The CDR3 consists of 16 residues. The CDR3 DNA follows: TGTGCCAGAAGGAGACCAGTGGTGAGAAAGACCTATGGCTACACCTTC. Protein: CARRRPVVRKTYGYTF.

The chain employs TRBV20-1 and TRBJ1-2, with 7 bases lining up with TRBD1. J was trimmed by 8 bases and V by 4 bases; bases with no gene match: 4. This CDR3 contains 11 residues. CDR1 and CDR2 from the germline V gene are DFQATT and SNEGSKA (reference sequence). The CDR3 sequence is CSAMDRLGYTF. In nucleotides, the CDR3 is TGCAGTGCTATGGACAGGTTGGGCTACACCTTC.

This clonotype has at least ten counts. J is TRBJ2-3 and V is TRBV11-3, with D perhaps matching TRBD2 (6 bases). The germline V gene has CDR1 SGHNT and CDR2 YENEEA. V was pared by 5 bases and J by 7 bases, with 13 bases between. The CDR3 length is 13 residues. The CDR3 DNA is TGTGCCAGCAGCCCCTTGACTAGTAATACGCAGTATTTT. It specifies CASSPLTSNTQYF.

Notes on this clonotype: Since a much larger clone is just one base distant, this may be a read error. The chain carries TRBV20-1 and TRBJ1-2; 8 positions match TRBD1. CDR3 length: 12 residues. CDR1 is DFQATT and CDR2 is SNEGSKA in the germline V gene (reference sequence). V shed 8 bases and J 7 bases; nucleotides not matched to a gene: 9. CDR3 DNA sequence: TGCAGTATTCAACAGGGGGGTGTTGGCTACACCTTC. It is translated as CSIQQGGVGYTF.

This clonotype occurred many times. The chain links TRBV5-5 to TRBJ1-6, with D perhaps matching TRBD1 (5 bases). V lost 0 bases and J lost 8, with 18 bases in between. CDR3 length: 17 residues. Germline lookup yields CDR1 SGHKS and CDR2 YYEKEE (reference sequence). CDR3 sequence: CASSLEEARTPYSPLHF. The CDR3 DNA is TGTGCCAGCAGCTTGGAGGAGGCGCGGACACCGTATTCACCCCTCCACTTT.

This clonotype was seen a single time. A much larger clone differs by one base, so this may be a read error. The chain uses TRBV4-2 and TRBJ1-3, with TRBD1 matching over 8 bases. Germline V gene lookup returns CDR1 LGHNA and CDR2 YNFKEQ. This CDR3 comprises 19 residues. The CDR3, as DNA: TGTGCCAGCAGCCAAGAAGGTCCAAACAGGGGGTTCTCTGGAAACACCACATATTTT. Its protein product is CASSQEGPNRGFSGNTTYF.

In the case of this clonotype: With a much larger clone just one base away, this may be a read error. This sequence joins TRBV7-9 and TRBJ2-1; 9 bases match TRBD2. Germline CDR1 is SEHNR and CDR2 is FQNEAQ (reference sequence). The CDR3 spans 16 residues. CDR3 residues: CANSTSSGDPYNEQFF. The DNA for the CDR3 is TGTGCCAACAGCACATCTAGCGGGGACCCCTACAATGAGCAGTTCTTC.

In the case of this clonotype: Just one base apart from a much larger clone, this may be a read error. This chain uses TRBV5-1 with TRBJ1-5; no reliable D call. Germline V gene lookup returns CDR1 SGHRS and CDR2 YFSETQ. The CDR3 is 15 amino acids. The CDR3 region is CASSPSWVGGQPRHF. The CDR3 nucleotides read TGCGCCAGCAGCCCCTCTTGGGTGGGAGGCCAGCCCCGGCATTTT.

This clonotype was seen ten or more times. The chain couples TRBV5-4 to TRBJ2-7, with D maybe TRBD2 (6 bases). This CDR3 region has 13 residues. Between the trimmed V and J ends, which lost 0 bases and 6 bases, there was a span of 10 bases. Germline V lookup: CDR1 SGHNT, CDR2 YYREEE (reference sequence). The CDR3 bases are TGTGCCAGCAGCTTGGGGATGGAGGGCGAGCAGTACTTC. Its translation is CASSLGMEGEQYF.

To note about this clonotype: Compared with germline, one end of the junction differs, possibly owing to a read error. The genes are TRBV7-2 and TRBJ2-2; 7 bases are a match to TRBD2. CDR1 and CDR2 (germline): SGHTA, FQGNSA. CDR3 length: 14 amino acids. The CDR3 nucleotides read TGTGCCAGCAGCTTAAGAAGCGGGACCGGGGAGCTGGTTTTT. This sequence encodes CASSLRSGTGELVF.

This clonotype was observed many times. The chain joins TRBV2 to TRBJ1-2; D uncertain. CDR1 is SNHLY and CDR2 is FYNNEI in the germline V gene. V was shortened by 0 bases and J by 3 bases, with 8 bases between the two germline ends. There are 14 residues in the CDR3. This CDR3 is CASSEAGNDYGYTF. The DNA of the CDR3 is TGTGCCAGCAGTGAAGCAGGGAATGACTATGGCTACACCTTC.

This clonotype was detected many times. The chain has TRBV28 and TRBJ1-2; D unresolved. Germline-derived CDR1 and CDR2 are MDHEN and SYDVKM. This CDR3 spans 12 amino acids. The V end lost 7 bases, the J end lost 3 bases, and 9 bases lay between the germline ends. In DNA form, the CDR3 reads TGTGCCAGCAAAGGCAAAGACTATGGCTACACCTTC. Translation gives CASKGKDYGYTF.

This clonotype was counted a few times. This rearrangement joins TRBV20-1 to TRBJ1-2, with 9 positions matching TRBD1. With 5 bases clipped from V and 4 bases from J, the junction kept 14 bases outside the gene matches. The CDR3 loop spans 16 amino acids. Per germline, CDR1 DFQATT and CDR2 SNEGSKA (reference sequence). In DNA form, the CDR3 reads TGCAGTGCTGCTCGCCCCGGGACAGGGTCGGGCTATGGCTACACCTTC. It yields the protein CSAARPGTGSGYGYTF.

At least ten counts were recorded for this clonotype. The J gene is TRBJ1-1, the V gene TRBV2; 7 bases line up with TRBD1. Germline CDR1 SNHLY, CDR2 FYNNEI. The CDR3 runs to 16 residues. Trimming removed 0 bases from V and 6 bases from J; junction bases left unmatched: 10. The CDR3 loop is CASSEASEGAIAEAFF. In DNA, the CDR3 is TGTGCCAGCAGTGAAGCAAGTGAGGGGGCGATAGCTGAAGCTTTCTTT.

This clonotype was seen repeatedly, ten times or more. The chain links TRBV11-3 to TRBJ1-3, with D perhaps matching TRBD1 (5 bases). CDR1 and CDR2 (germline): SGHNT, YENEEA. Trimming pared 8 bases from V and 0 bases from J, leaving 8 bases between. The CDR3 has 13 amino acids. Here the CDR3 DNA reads TGTGCCAGCGGCAGGGACTCTGGAAACACCATATATTTT. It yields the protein CASGRDSGNTIYF.

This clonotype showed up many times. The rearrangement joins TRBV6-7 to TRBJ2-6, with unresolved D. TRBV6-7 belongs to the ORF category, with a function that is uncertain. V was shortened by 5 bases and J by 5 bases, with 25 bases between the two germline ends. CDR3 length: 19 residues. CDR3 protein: CASSPSSAYLQSRANVLTF. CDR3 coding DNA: TGTGCCAGCAGTCCGTCCAGTGCGTATTTACAAAGTCGGGCCAACGTCCTGACTTTC.

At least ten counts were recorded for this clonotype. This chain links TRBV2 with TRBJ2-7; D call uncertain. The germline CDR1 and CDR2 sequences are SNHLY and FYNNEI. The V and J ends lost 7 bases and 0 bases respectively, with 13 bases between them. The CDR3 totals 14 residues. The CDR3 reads CASKETGSSYEQYF. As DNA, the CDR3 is TGTGCCAGCAAAGAGACGGGTAGCTCCTACGAGCAGTACTTC.